The rows below give T cell receptor beta chains drawn from one sample of a study of OX40 agonist ivuxolimab in advanced cancers. Clones were read by immunoSEQ multiplex PCR, and TCRdb kept only the in-frame ones, dropping some. This table holds 50,000 to 65,000 clones, approximately 90% found once. Sequencing used CD4+ or CD8+ T cells sorted from blood, obtained in a trial of the OX40 agonist ivuxolimab. The origin of the receptors is an adult with an advanced solid tumor such as melanoma, head and neck, liver or kidney cancer. Each CDR3 is given with its conserved first and last residue. Each record gives: clone size, D gene, V gene, J gene, CDR3 DNA, CDR3 protein. D genes are given only for firm matches. Clone size is shown for a subset of rows, as once, few, many or a class of expanded clone.

clone_size: once; d_call: TRBD2; v_call: TRBV7-6; j_call: TRBJ2-2; cdr3_nt: TGTGCCAGCAACGTAGCGGGATCTGGCGGGGAGCTGTTTTTT; cdr3_aa: CASNVAGSGGELFF
clone_size: NA; d_call: NA; v_call: TRBV2; j_call: TRBJ1-1; cdr3_nt: TGTGCCAGCAGTGAGGATCTAAGGGGACTTGTGGCGGGGACTGAAGCTTTCTTT; cdr3_aa: CASSEDLRGLVAGTEAFF
clone_size: NA; d_call: NA; v_call: TRBV27; j_call: TRBJ2-3; cdr3_nt: TGTGCCAGCAGCTCTTGGGCCGAGGGCACAGATACGCAGTATTTT; cdr3_aa: CASSSWAEGTDTQYF
clone_size: NA; d_call: NA; v_call: TRBV19; j_call: TRBJ2-7; cdr3_nt: TGTGCCAGTAGGAATATGGGGGCCTCCTACGAGCAGTACTTC; cdr3_aa: CASRNMGASYEQYF
clone_size: NA; d_call: NA; v_call: TRBV18; j_call: TRBJ2-7; cdr3_nt: TGTGCCAGCTCCCCCCGGGACAACTCCTACGAGCAGTACTTC; cdr3_aa: CASSPRDNSYEQYF
clone_size: NA; d_call: NA; v_call: TRBV5-6; j_call: TRBJ1-1; cdr3_nt: TGTGCCAGCAGCTTACGTGGGGGGAACACTGAAGCTTTCTTT; cdr3_aa: CASSLRGGNTEAFF
clone_size: NA; d_call: TRBD1; v_call: TRBV14; j_call: TRBJ2-7; cdr3_nt: TGTGCCAGCAGCCAGGAACCGGGACAGCCGGACTTC; cdr3_aa: CASSQEPGQPDF
clone_size: NA; d_call: TRBD1; v_call: TRBV5-1; j_call: TRBJ2-7; cdr3_nt: TGCGCCAGCAGCTTTTCGACAGGGTCGGGCTACGAGCAGTACTTC; cdr3_aa: CASSFSTGSGYEQYF
clone_size: NA; d_call: NA; v_call: TRBV5-1; j_call: TRBJ1-2; cdr3_nt: TGCGCCAGCAGCCTGAATCACCGAAACTATGGCTACACCTTC; cdr3_aa: CASSLNHRNYGYTF
clone_size: NA; d_call: NA; v_call: TRBV27; j_call: TRBJ2-7; cdr3_nt: TGTGCCAGCAGTCCCCAGGGAACCTTCTCCTACTACGAGCAGTACTTC; cdr3_aa: CASSPQGTFSYYEQYF
clone_size: NA; d_call: NA; v_call: TRBV30; j_call: TRBJ1-2; cdr3_nt: TGTGCCTCCATTGAGCGGGGGTATGGCTACACCTTC; cdr3_aa: CASIERGYGYTF
clone_size: NA; d_call: NA; v_call: TRBV5-1; j_call: TRBJ2-3; cdr3_nt: TGCGCCAGCAGCTTGGACTTGGATACGCAGTATTTT; cdr3_aa: CASSLDLDTQYF
clone_size: once; d_call: NA; v_call: TRBV10-3; j_call: TRBJ2-1; cdr3_nt: TGTGCCATCAAGGTCGGTTCGGGGGCAGGGGAGCAGTTCTTC; cdr3_aa: CAIKVGSGAGEQFF
clone_size: NA; d_call: NA; v_call: TRBV12-5; j_call: TRBJ1-1; cdr3_nt: TGTGCTAGTGGGCGGGGGCTGAACACTGAAGCTTTCTTT; cdr3_aa: CASGRGLNTEAFF
clone_size: NA; d_call: TRBD1; v_call: TRBV6-5; j_call: TRBJ1-6; cdr3_nt: TGTGCCAGCAGACGGGACAGCCATAATTCACCCCTCCACTTT; cdr3_aa: CASRRDSHNSPLHF
clone_size: NA; d_call: NA; v_call: TRBV5-5; j_call: TRBJ1-2; cdr3_nt: TGTGCCAGCAGCTTGCAGGGGCCTAACTATGGCTACACCTTC; cdr3_aa: CASSLQGPNYGYTF
clone_size: NA; d_call: NA; v_call: TRBV5-4; j_call: TRBJ1-5; cdr3_nt: TGTGCCAGCAGCTTGGTCGGGGGGAATCAGCCCCAGCATTTT; cdr3_aa: CASSLVGGNQPQHF
clone_size: NA; d_call: NA; v_call: TRBV2; j_call: TRBJ1-1; cdr3_nt: TGTGCCAGCAGACCAGGGCGGGGTGGGAACACTGAAGCTTTCTTT; cdr3_aa: CASRPGRGGNTEAFF
clone_size: NA; d_call: NA; v_call: TRBV19; j_call: TRBJ1-4; cdr3_nt: TGTGCCAGTAGTACGACGGCCTGGGCTAATGAAAAACTGTTTTTT; cdr3_aa: CASSTTAWANEKLFF
clone_size: NA; d_call: TRBD1; v_call: TRBV5-6; j_call: TRBJ1-1; cdr3_nt: TGTGCCAGCAGCGTGACAGGGTGGATCACTGAAGCTTTCTTT; cdr3_aa: CASSVTGWITEAFF
clone_size: NA; d_call: NA; v_call: TRBV7-2; j_call: TRBJ2-3; cdr3_nt: TGTGCCAGCAGCCTTCGGCGGGGAACAGATACGCAGTATTTT; cdr3_aa: CASSLRRGTDTQYF
clone_size: few; d_call: NA; v_call: TRBV5-8; j_call: TRBJ1-1; cdr3_nt: TGTGCCTCACGACCCTCCCCAAACACTGAAGCTTTCTTT; cdr3_aa: CASRPSPNTEAFF
clone_size: NA; d_call: NA; v_call: TRBV5-1; j_call: TRBJ1-2; cdr3_nt: TGCGCCAGCAGCCCTACGGGGGGCAATGGCTACACCTTC; cdr3_aa: CASSPTGGNGYTF
clone_size: NA; d_call: NA; v_call: TRBV6-5; j_call: TRBJ2-7; cdr3_nt: TGTGCCAGCAGTGCGACAAGGGGATCCTACGAGCAGTACTTC; cdr3_aa: CASSATRGSYEQYF
clone_size: NA; d_call: NA; v_call: TRBV7-9; j_call: TRBJ1-5; cdr3_nt: TGTGCCAGCAGCTTATCAGGGATCAGCCCCCAGCATTTT; cdr3_aa: CASSLSGISPQHF
clone_size: NA; d_call: NA; v_call: TRBV4-1; j_call: TRBJ2-3; cdr3_nt: TGCGCCAGCAGCCCTATGACGGCAGGGAGCACAGATACGCAGTATTTT; cdr3_aa: CASSPMTAGSTDTQYF
clone_size: NA; d_call: NA; v_call: TRBV11-2; j_call: TRBJ2-5; cdr3_nt: TGTGCCAGCAGCCCCGGACGGTCCCAAGAGACCCAGTACTTC; cdr3_aa: CASSPGRSQETQYF
clone_size: NA; d_call: NA; v_call: TRBV14; j_call: TRBJ2-7; cdr3_nt: TGTGCCAGCAGCCTCCCGGGAAGGGGACCTCCCTCCTACGAGCAGTACTTC; cdr3_aa: CASSLPGRGPPSYEQYF
clone_size: once; d_call: NA; v_call: TRBV5-1; j_call: TRBJ2-7; cdr3_nt: TGCGCCAGCAGCTTGATGGGGGAAATGTCCTACGAGCAGTACTTC; cdr3_aa: CASSLMGEMSYEQYF
clone_size: NA; d_call: NA; v_call: TRBV5-6; j_call: TRBJ2-2; cdr3_nt: TGTGCCAGCCTGAGGGGGGGATACACCGGGGAGCTGTTTTTT; cdr3_aa: CASLRGGYTGELFF
clone_size: NA; d_call: TRBD1; v_call: TRBV11-2; j_call: TRBJ1-1; cdr3_nt: TGTGCCAGCAGCTTAGATCGCCAGGGGGCGTGGGACACTGAAGCTTTCTTT; cdr3_aa: CASSLDRQGAWDTEAFF
clone_size: NA; d_call: NA; v_call: TRBV27; j_call: TRBJ2-5; cdr3_nt: TGTGCCAGCAGTTTATCTCCGGACGGGGGTGAGACCCAGTACTTC; cdr3_aa: CASSLSPDGGETQYF
clone_size: NA; d_call: NA; v_call: TRBV30; j_call: TRBJ2-2; cdr3_nt: TGTGCCTGGAGTGGAATAGCGACCACCGGGGAGCTGTTTTTT; cdr3_aa: CAWSGIATTGELFF
clone_size: NA; d_call: NA; v_call: TRBV7-9; j_call: TRBJ1-4; cdr3_nt: TGTGCCAGCAGCTTGGGTGGATCTAATGAAAAACTGTTTTTT; cdr3_aa: CASSLGGSNEKLFF
clone_size: NA; d_call: TRBD2; v_call: TRBV18; j_call: TRBJ2-3; cdr3_nt: TGTGCCAGCTCGTACGCCAGCGGGGCGCACACAGATACGCAGTATTTT; cdr3_aa: CASSYASGAHTDTQYF
clone_size: NA; d_call: NA; v_call: TRBV4-1; j_call: TRBJ2-7; cdr3_nt: TGCGCCAGCAGCCAAGTATTTGCGGATCCCACCTACGAGCAGTACTTC; cdr3_aa: CASSQVFADPTYEQYF
clone_size: NA; d_call: TRBD2; v_call: TRBV5-4; j_call: TRBJ2-7; cdr3_nt: TGTGCCAGCAGCTCCCCCCCACTAGCGGGAGTGTACGAGCAGTACTTC; cdr3_aa: CASSSPPLAGVYEQYF
clone_size: NA; d_call: TRBD1; v_call: TRBV28; j_call: TRBJ2-5; cdr3_nt: TGTGCCAGCGGGGACAGCTTGCAAGAGACCCAGTACTTC; cdr3_aa: CASGDSLQETQYF
clone_size: NA; d_call: TRBD1; v_call: TRBV5-4; j_call: TRBJ2-7; cdr3_nt: TGTGCCAGCAGCTCAAAACAGGGGGAGTACGAGCAGTACTTC; cdr3_aa: CASSSKQGEYEQYF
clone_size: NA; d_call: TRBD1; v_call: TRBV30; j_call: TRBJ2-3; cdr3_nt: TGTGCCGGGGAGGGGACAGGGGGTGCAGATACGCAGTATTTT; cdr3_aa: CAGEGTGGADTQYF
clone_size: NA; d_call: NA; v_call: TRBV18; j_call: TRBJ1-1; cdr3_nt: TGTGCCAGCTCACCCGGTGAAAGCACTGAAGCTTTCTTT; cdr3_aa: CASSPGESTEAFF
clone_size: NA; d_call: NA; v_call: TRBV5-1; j_call: TRBJ1-2; cdr3_nt: TGCGCCAGCAGCGCGGACACGGGGTATGGCTACACCTTC; cdr3_aa: CASSADTGYGYTF
clone_size: NA; d_call: NA; v_call: TRBV7-8; j_call: TRBJ2-1; cdr3_nt: TGTGCCAGCAGCTTACAGGAAGAGTCTGAGCAGTTCTTC; cdr3_aa: CASSLQEESEQFF
clone_size: NA; d_call: NA; v_call: TRBV6-1; j_call: TRBJ1-4; cdr3_nt: TGTGCCAGCAGTGACGAGTTTGTTAATGAAAAACTGTTTTTT; cdr3_aa: CASSDEFVNEKLFF
clone_size: NA; d_call: TRBD1; v_call: TRBV7-6; j_call: TRBJ2-3; cdr3_nt: TGTGCCAGCAGCGCACAGACAGGGGGCGGCACAGATACGCAGTATTTT; cdr3_aa: CASSAQTGGGTDTQYF
clone_size: once; d_call: NA; v_call: TRBV11-1; j_call: TRBJ1-2; cdr3_nt: TGTGCCAGCAGCCCGAGGGCGGGGACCAGTGGCTACACCTTC; cdr3_aa: CASSPRAGTSGYTF
clone_size: NA; d_call: NA; v_call: TRBV9; j_call: TRBJ1-3; cdr3_nt: TGTGCCAGCAGTCCTGGAAACACCATATATTTT; cdr3_aa: CASSPGNTIYF
clone_size: few; d_call: NA; v_call: TRBV30; j_call: TRBJ1-5; cdr3_nt: TGTGCCTGGAGCGGGGGGCCCCAACAGCCCCAGCATTTT; cdr3_aa: CAWSGGPQQPQHF
clone_size: NA; d_call: TRBD2; v_call: TRBV5-1; j_call: TRBJ2-1; cdr3_nt: TGCGCCAGCAGCCTACGGGGACTAGCGGGAGACAATGAGCAGTTCTTC; cdr3_aa: CASSLRGLAGDNEQFF
clone_size: NA; d_call: NA; v_call: TRBV5-4; j_call: TRBJ1-5; cdr3_nt: TGTGCCAGCAGCACGGGAGGCAATCAGCCCCAGCATTTT; cdr3_aa: CASSTGGNQPQHF
clone_size: NA; d_call: NA; v_call: TRBV5-1; j_call: TRBJ1-1; cdr3_nt: TGCGCCAGCAGCTTGCAGGGAGACACTGAAGCTTTCTTT; cdr3_aa: CASSLQGDTEAFF
clone_size: once; d_call: TRBD2; v_call: TRBV11-2; j_call: TRBJ2-1; cdr3_nt: TGTGCCAGCAGCTTAGAGACTAGCGGTGAGCAGTTCTTC; cdr3_aa: CASSLETSGEQFF
clone_size: NA; d_call: NA; v_call: TRBV5-4; j_call: TRBJ2-6; cdr3_nt: TGTGCCAGCAGCTTGTCGCCGGGACTCTCTGGGGCCAACGTCCTGACTTTC; cdr3_aa: CASSLSPGLSGANVLTF
clone_size: NA; d_call: NA; v_call: TRBV29-1; j_call: TRBJ2-3; cdr3_nt: TGCAGCGTTGATGGACGGACTTTTACAGATACGCAGTATTTT; cdr3_aa: CSVDGRTFTDTQYF
clone_size: NA; d_call: NA; v_call: TRBV25-1; j_call: TRBJ2-1; cdr3_nt: TGTGCCAGCAGTGAAATTTCGCGGACCACCTACAATGAGCAGTTCTTC; cdr3_aa: CASSEISRTTYNEQFF
clone_size: NA; d_call: NA; v_call: TRBV6-1; j_call: TRBJ1-1; cdr3_nt: TGTGCCAGCAGATGGGACATGAACACTGAAGCTTTCTTT; cdr3_aa: CASRWDMNTEAFF
clone_size: once; d_call: NA; v_call: TRBV30; j_call: TRBJ2-3; cdr3_nt: TGTGCCTGGAGTGTAGGCAACTTCCCAGATACGCAGTATTTT; cdr3_aa: CAWSVGNFPDTQYF
clone_size: NA; d_call: TRBD1; v_call: TRBV7-2; j_call: TRBJ1-4; cdr3_nt: TGTGCCAGCAGCCGCGGGACAGTTGGCGAAAAACTGTTTTTT; cdr3_aa: CASSRGTVGEKLFF
clone_size: NA; d_call: NA; v_call: TRBV29-1; j_call: TRBJ1-4; cdr3_nt: TGCAGCGTTGACTCACCACTGGGGGCGTTTTTT; cdr3_aa: CSVDSPLGAFF